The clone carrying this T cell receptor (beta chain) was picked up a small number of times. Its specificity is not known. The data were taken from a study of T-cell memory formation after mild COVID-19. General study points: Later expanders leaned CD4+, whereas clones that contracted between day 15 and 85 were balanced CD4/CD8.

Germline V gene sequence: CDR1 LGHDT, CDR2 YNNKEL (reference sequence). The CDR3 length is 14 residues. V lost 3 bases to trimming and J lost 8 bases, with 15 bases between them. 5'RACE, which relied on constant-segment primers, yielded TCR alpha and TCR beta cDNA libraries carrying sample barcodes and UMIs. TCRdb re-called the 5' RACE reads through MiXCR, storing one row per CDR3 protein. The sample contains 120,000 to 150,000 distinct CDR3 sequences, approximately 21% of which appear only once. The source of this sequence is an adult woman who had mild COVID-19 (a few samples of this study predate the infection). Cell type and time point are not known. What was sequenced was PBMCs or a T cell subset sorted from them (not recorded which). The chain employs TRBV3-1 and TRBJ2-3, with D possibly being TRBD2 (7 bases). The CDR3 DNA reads TGTGCCAGCAGCCACCCTAGGGGGGGGGTTACGCAGTATTTT. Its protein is CASSHPRGGVTQYF.